Presented here are 20 T cell receptor beta chains from one specimen sequenced in a study of T cell changes during pregnancy in multiple sclerosis. Generated by immunoSEQ multiplex PCR, the TCRdb table keeps only in-frame clones and is missing some. The sample carries about 98,000 clones, just over 90% recorded once. Here the sequenced sample was peripheral blood, taken after pregnancy. These receptors originate from a female donor in good health, enrolled as a control in a pregnancy study.

The chain joins TRBV6-1 to TRBJ1-2, with a weak D call TRBD1 (5 bases). In germline, CDR1 is MNHNS, CDR2 SASEGT. Trimming cost V 2 bases and J 7 bases, with 20 bases left between them. The CDR3 has 16 amino acids. The CDR3 sequence: CASSETVATVLGGYTF. Written as DNA, the CDR3 is TGTGCCAGCAGTGAAACGGTGGCGACAGTGCTAGGTGGCTACACCTTC.

The chain has TRBV2 and TRBJ2-1; 7 nucleotides align to TRBD1. This CDR3 comprises 14 residues. V shed 11 bases and J 7 bases; nucleotides not matched to a gene: 14. Germline V gene lookup returns CDR1 SNHLY and CDR2 FYNNEI. As DNA, the CDR3 is TGTGCCGTCTATGAGACAGGGACCATTAATGAGCAGTTCTTC. It translates to CAVYETGTINEQFF.

This chain connects TRBV5-1 to TRBJ2-7, with 7 nucleotides matching TRBD1. V shed 4 bases, J shed 3 bases, and the junction held 7 bases outside the gene matches. The CDR3 consists of 14 residues. Per germline, CDR1 SGHRS and CDR2 YFSETQ. The CDR3: CASSDRVGGYEQYF. In DNA form, the CDR3 reads TGCGCCAGCAGCGACAGGGTAGGAGGCTACGAGCAGTACTTC. Drawing the rest from reference TRBV5-1 and TRBJ2-7, the complete variable domain is KAGVTQTPRYLIKTRGQQVTLSCSPISGHRSVSWYQQTPGQGLQFLFEYFSETQRNKGNFPGRFSGRQFSNSRSEMNVSTLELGDSALYLCASSDRVGGYEQYFGPGTRLTVT.

This clone was picked up one time. V and J are TRBV9 and TRBJ2-1; 8 bases are shared with TRBD1. There are 13 residues in the CDR3. With V trimmed by 2 bases and J by 9 bases, 4 bases remained unmatched. Germline CDR1 reads SGDLS; CDR2 reads YYNGEE. The chain's CDR3 is CASSVDREVEQFF. For the CDR3, the DNA is TGTGCCAGCAGCGTGGACAGGGAGGTTGAGCAGTTCTTC.

This chain links TRBV5-1 with TRBJ2-7; 14 bases match TRBD2. CDR3 size: 15 residues. The germline V gene has CDR1 SGHRS and CDR2 YFSETQ. Unmatched junction bases numbered 4, after V lost 4 bases and J lost 4 bases. The CDR3 DNA follows: TGCGCCAGCAGCCAGACTAGCGGGGGGGCATACGAGCAGTACTTC. Protein product: CASSQTSGGAYEQYF.

V and J are TRBV20-1 and TRBJ1-2, with 7 bases identical to TRBD1. Per germline, CDR1 DFQATT and CDR2 SNEGSKA (reference sequence). This CDR3 is 11 amino acids long. The J segment lost 6 bases and the V segment lost 2 bases, leaving 0 bases of the junction unmatched. The CDR3 here is CSARQGDGYTF. The CDR3 DNA reads TGCAGTGCTAGACAGGGGGATGGCTACACCTTC.

The chain employs TRBV2 and TRBJ2-3; D gene unclear. The V end was cut by 1 base, the J end by 3 bases, with 5 bases between. CDR3 length: 13 residues. Germline V gene lookup returns CDR1 SNHLY and CDR2 FYNNEI. The CDR3 spells CASSEGLTDTQYF. In nucleotides, the CDR3 is TGTGCCAGCAGTGAAGGACTTACAGATACGCAGTATTTT.

The V gene is TRBV9, the J gene TRBJ2-7, with TRBD1 identical over 7 bases. Germline V gene sequence: CDR1 SGDLS, CDR2 YYNGEE. The CDR3 consists of 16 residues. V was clipped by 3 bases and J by 5 bases; unmatched bases: 14. CDR3 in amino acids: CASSETPDRVSHEQYF. The CDR3 DNA follows: TGTGCCAGCAGCGAAACCCCCGACAGGGTTTCGCACGAGCAGTACTTC.

This clone was recorded once. This sequence joins TRBV5-1 and TRBJ2-2; possible D gene TRBD1, 6 bases. Germline loops: CDR1 SGHRS, CDR2 YFSETQ. V lost 4 bases and J 2 bases, leaving 9 bases between the germline ends. The CDR3 covers 14 residues. CDR3 DNA: TGCGCCAGCAGCCAGGGGCGTAACACCGGGGAGCTGTTTTTT. Amino acid sequence: CASSQGRNTGELFF.

The gene calls are TRBV28 and TRBJ1-2; TRBD1 might be the D (5 bases). CDR3 length equals 13 residues. Germline values: CDR1 MDHEN, CDR2 SYDVKM. V shed 6 bases and J shed 8 bases, with 16 bases lying between them. CDR3 sequence reads: CASRLPGGGGYTF. The DNA of the CDR3 is TGTGCCAGCAGACTGCCGGGGGGTGGCGGCTACACCTTC.

This chain joins TRBV30 and TRBJ1-5; tentative D call: TRBD1 (5 bases). CDR3 length equals 15 residues. Germline CDR1 is GTSNPN and CDR2 is SVGIG (reference sequence). Trimming removed 5 bases at V and 1 base at J, with 15 bases between. The CDR3 protein is CAWGGSRLSNQPQHF. Written as DNA, the CDR3 is TGTGCCTGGGGGGGGAGCAGGTTGAGCAATCAGCCCCAGCATTTT.

The V gene is TRBV5-5, the J gene TRBJ1-6; D uncertain. This CDR3 is built from 14 residues. Trimming shortened V by 6 bases and J by 13 bases, and 20 bases separated the two germline ends. Germline CDR1 reads SGHKS; CDR2 reads YYEKEE (reference sequence). The CDR3 DNA sequence: TGTGCCAGCACCTCTACGGGCGGGTCCTCGCCCCTCCACTTT. Amino acids: CASTSTGGSSPLHF. Looking up the rest from reference TRBV5-5 and TRBJ1-6 gives the full variable domain: DAGVTQSPTHLIKTRGQQVTLRCSPISGHKSVSWYQQVLGQGPQFIFQYYEKEERGRGNFPDRFSARQFPNYSSELNVNALLLGDSALYLCASTSTGGSSPLHFGNGTRLTVT.

The rearrangement uses TRBV6-5 and TRBJ2-1, with unresolved D. Germline CDR1 MNHEY, CDR2 SVGAGI. This CDR3 region has 13 residues. The V gene lost 6 bases and the J gene lost 10 bases, with 16 bases spanning the gap. Here the CDR3 reads CASSPEVAWEQFF. The CDR3 nucleotides read TGTGCCAGCAGCCCCGAAGTGGCCTGGGAGCAGTTCTTC.

The rearrangement links TRBV6-6 to TRBJ1-2; the D gene is possibly TRBD1 (6 bases). The V gene's germline CDR1 is MNHNY and CDR2 SVGAGI (reference sequence). CDR3 length equals 14 residues. V lost 5 bases to trimming and J lost 4 bases, with 14 bases between them. The CDR3 is CASSPAGGLYGYTF. The CDR3 coding sequence is TGTGCCAGCAGTCCCGCGGGGGGCCTCTATGGCTACACCTTC.

This sequence joins TRBV5-4 and TRBJ1-1; D gene unclear. The V end lost 3 bases, the J end lost 6 bases, and 15 bases lay between the germline ends. There are 14 residues in the CDR3. Germline CDR1 SGHNT, CDR2 YYREEE (reference sequence). Here the CDR3 reads CASSWFEVPAEAFF. The CDR3 DNA reads as TGTGCCAGCAGCTGGTTCGAGGTCCCAGCTGAAGCTTTCTTT.

The chain couples TRBV19 to TRBJ2-3; the D gene is possibly TRBD2 (5 bases). With 10 bases removed from V and 5 bases from J, the gap between germline ends came to 13 bases. The CDR3 loop spans 12 amino acids. Germline V lookup: CDR1 LNHDA, CDR2 SQIVND (reference sequence). The CDR3 DNA reads as TGTGCCACGCGCCCCGAGGGAGATACGCAGTATTTT. This gives the protein CATRPEGDTQYF.

V gene TRBV2 combines with J gene TRBJ1-1; D unclear. V lost 5 bases and J 1 base, leaving 8 bases between the germline ends. Germline loops: CDR1 SNHLY, CDR2 FYNNEI. CDR3 length equals 13 residues. CDR3 region: CASSYIRNTEAFF. The CDR3 coding sequence is TGTGCCAGCAGTTACATCCGGAACACTGAAGCTTTCTTT.

Note on this clone: At the DNA level, this CDR3 is encoded by other sequences in the same sample as well. The rearrangement uses TRBV18 and TRBJ2-5; D is perhaps TRBD2 (5 bases). Trimming removed 3 bases from V and 1 base from J, with 9 bases in between. CDR3 size: 14 residues. Per the germline V gene, CDR1 is KGHSH and CDR2 is LQKENI. CDR3 region: CASSPTGVQETQYF. Written as DNA, the CDR3 is TGTGCCAGCTCACCGACCGGGGTCCAAGAGACCCAGTACTTC.

The V call is TRBV6-1, the J call TRBJ2-3; TRBD2 aligns across 13 bases. The ends lost 8 bases at V and 6 bases at J; junction bases unmatched: 8. The CDR3 totals 15 residues. Germline loops: CDR1 MNHNS, CDR2 SASEGT. The CDR3 sequence: CASASGTSGVDTQYF. CDR3 nucleotides: TGTGCCAGCGCATCCGGGACTAGCGGGGTGGATACGCAGTATTTT.

This clone was detected a few times. The genes are TRBV6-4 and TRBJ2-3, with D possibly matching TRBD2 (7 bases). CDR1 MRHNA and CDR2 SNTAGT come from the germline V gene. V was clipped by 0 bases and J by 9 bases, with 19 bases between them. The CDR3 loop spans 16 amino acids. CDR3 sequence (DNA): TGTGCCAGCAGTGACTCGGGAGGGCTAGAAGGGGGGACGCAGTATTTT. It specifies CASSDSGGLEGGTQYF.